This TCR beta chain was identified in a study of esophageal squamous cell carcinoma under preoperative chemotherapy (dated by TCRdb to the late 2010s). Regarding the complete study: Both tumor-infiltrating lymphocytes and peripheral blood T cells had their TCR repertoires profiled in the study. Repertoires from samples collected before paclitaxel-nedaplatin therapy were compared with repertoires from samples collected after the therapy. A handful of patients with primary esophageal squamous cell carcinoma made up the cohort. The study examined the effect of paclitaxel-nedaplatin chemotherapy on T-cell receptor repertoires in patients with esophageal squamous cell carcinoma.

From its cysteine to its phenylalanine, the CDR3 spans 13 amino acids. Just the 39-base CDR3 DNA is kept, in frame starting at base 1. In the germline V gene, CDR1 corresponds to SGHTA and CDR2 to FQGTGA. Trimming removed 4 bases from V and 4 bases from J; the gene matches leave 1 base unexplained. In this sample, this clonotype turned up a few times. Its cognate antigen has yet to be identified. No much larger clone is present one base from it, and per-base qualities are unavailable. Receptors were amplified or captured by PCR. Data came from a HiSeq X Ten. High-throughput sequencing was used to characterize TCR repertoires. The raw public data were reprocessed by TCRdb itself: fastp quality trimming at Q25, MiXCR clonotype calling, in-frame beta chains only. When rows share a CDR3 protein, they turn into one entry using the most common DNA and genes. In all, the sample holds roughly 16,000 distinct CDR3 sequences, and under 55% of those were seen once. Around 28% of the sample belongs to the ten largest clones.

Points the paper makes about the study in general: TCR diversity increased significantly in peripheral T cells after chemotherapy, but not in tumor-infiltrating lymphocytes. Rather than arising solely from local clonal changes, post-treatment tumor-infiltrating lymphocytes appeared to come partly from peripheral T cells that migrated into the tumor. The cohort was small, with only four to six patients with esophageal squamous cell carcinoma analyzed. Paclitaxel-nedaplatin therapy caused immediate and substantial changes in clonotype frequency, and abundant clones were more likely to contract than to amplify.

Explained via the paper, the time point label denotes: before preoperative PTX-NDP chemotherapy. Before surgery, patients were given paclitaxel-nedaplatin as preoperative chemotherapy. This chain is built from TRBV7-3 and TRBJ2-3, with TRBD1 matching 8 junction bases. This receptor was identified in a human donor with esophageal squamous cell carcinoma. The donor label of this sample is uncertain. Collection took place from a patient given preoperative chemotherapy. The CDR3 amino acid sequence is: CASSSQGADTQYF. The DNA reads as follows: TGTGCCAGCAGCTCACAGGGGGCAGATACGCAGTATTTT.